The 20 T cell receptor beta chains below were found in one sample sequenced in a study of tumor-infiltrating lymphocytes in primary liver carcinoma. Unsorted bulk tissue (about 19-33 mg) underwent RNA and DNA co-extraction. cDNA specific to TCR beta was made from around 450 ng of total RNA, with a constant-region primer employed for priming. Slightly modified ARM-PCR served as the procedure for the TCR beta libraries. These libraries came from three rounds of nested multiplex PCR. Amplification in the first two PCR rounds was performed using TRBV1-TRBV30 forward primers and a C-beta reverse primer for roughly 9 cycles each. TCRdb redid the calling of the multiplex PCR reads with MiXCR, one entry per CDR3 protein. The data contain roughly 100,000 distinct CDR3 sequences, about 70% of them singletons. Sequenced material: liver tumor tissue from sampling region 5. As for subset: tumor region T5, tumor centre. Receptors were obtained from a woman aged 55-69 years with primary liver carcinoma and hepatitis B virus infection.

V usage is TRBV7-6 and J usage is TRBJ1-1; D might be TRBD1 (6 bases). In germline, CDR1 is SGHVS, CDR2 FNYEAQ. This CDR3 has 12 residues. With 5 bases removed from V and 3 bases from J, the gap between germline ends came to 7 bases. The CDR3 DNA reads TGTGCCAGCAGCGGACAGTACACTGAAGCTTTCTTT. Residues: CASSGQYTEAFF.

This clonotype was counted only a few times. A much larger clonotype is one base distant, so this may be a read error. V and J are TRBV6-2 or TRBV6-3 and TRBJ2-1; D is undetermined. Trimming cost V 8 bases and J 4 bases, with 21 bases left between them. The length of the CDR3 is 16 residues. Germline CDR1 reads MNHEY; CDR2 reads SVGEGT. In DNA, the CDR3 is TGTGCCAGCGCCGTAGGCAACACCCGACGATACAATGAGCAGTTCTTC. This codes for CASAVGNTRRYNEQFF.

Regarding this clonotype: A much larger clone sits a single nucleotide away, making a read error possible. The V and J genes are TRBV7-9 and TRBJ2-7; D gene unclear. Trimming took 5 bases from V and 1 from J, leaving 12 bases between them. CDR1 and CDR2 from the germline V gene are SEHNR and FQNEAQ (reference sequence). The CDR3 length is 14 residues. Written as DNA, the CDR3 is TGTGCCAGCAGCCTCGTTCTTGATTCCTACGAGCAGTACTTC. Translating gives CASSLVLDSYEQYF.

Of note for this clonotype: The junction departs from the called germline gene at one end, perhaps through a read error. The chain has TRBV11-2 and TRBJ2-2; the D call may be TRBD1 or TRBD2 (5 bases each). CDR3 size: 13 residues. Germline CDR1 reads SGHAT; CDR2 reads FQNNGV. The DNA for the CDR3 is TGTGTCAGCAGCTTAGAGGCTAACGGGGACCTGTTTTTT. This translates into CVSSLEANGDLFF.

This clonotype was detected many times. The rearrangement uses TRBV29-1 and TRBJ2-1; D tentatively fits TRBD1 or TRBD2 (6 bases each). V lost 7 bases to trimming and J lost 8 bases, with 21 bases between them. Germline V CDR1 and CDR2: SQVTM, ANQGSEA. The CDR3 length is 14 residues. The CDR3 loop is CSALKGDWIDEQFF. CDR3 nucleotides: TGCAGCGCCCTAAAGGGGGACTGGATAGATGAGCAGTTCTTC.

With regard to this clonotype: A much larger clone lies one base from this, so it may be a read error. The conserved final phenylalanine or tryptophan is absent from the CDR3, which likely points to a read error. J is TRBJ2-1 and V is TRBV7-9, with a weak D call TRBD1 (5 bases). Trimming took 5 bases from V and 0 from J, leaving 8 bases between them. Germline CDR1 and CDR2: SEHNR and FQNEAQ (reference sequence). CDR3 length: 14 residues. DNA of the CDR3: TGTGCCAGCAGCGTACAGGTCTCCTACAATGAGCAGTTCTTA. The encoded protein is CASSVQVSYNEQFL.

As to this clonotype: At one boundary the junction diverges from the germline segment, which might be a read error. V is TRBV7-9 and J is TRBJ1-1, with D hard to call. The germline CDR1 and CDR2 sequences are SEHNR and FQNEAQ (reference sequence). The CDR3 spans 13 residues. This chain's CDR3 is CASGSGFFTGAFF. The CDR3, as DNA: TGTGCCAGCGGCTCGGGGTTCTTCACTGGAGCTTTCTTT.

This clonotype was observed at least ten times. The chain couples TRBV28 to TRBJ2-6; 11 bases are shared with TRBD1. This CDR3 is 18 amino acids long. CDR1 MDHEN and CDR2 SYDVKM come from the germline V gene. J lost 3 bases, V lost 7 bases, and 11 bases had no gene match. CDR3 region: CASTSPRTGGDGANVLTF. The CDR3 region has the DNA TGTGCCAGCACTTCACCCAGGACAGGGGGCGATGGGGCCAACGTCCTGACTTTC. The complete variable domain, with remaining parts taken from reference TRBV28 and TRBJ2-6, reads DVKVTQSSRYLVKRTGEKVFLECVQDMDHENMFWYRQDPGLGLRLIYFSYDVKMKEKGDIPEGYSVSREKKERFSLILESASTNQTSMYLCASTSPRTGGDGANVLTFGAGSRLTVL.

By proportion, this clonotype is medium-sized. The chain uses TRBV11-2 and TRBJ2-3; TRBD2 matches 12 bases. Trimming cost V 4 bases and J 0 bases; bases outside gene matches: 5. Germline values: CDR1 SGHAT, CDR2 FQNNGV. The CDR3 is made up of 17 amino acids. The CDR3 is CASSSLGTSGSTDTQYF. The CDR3, as DNA: TGTGCCAGCAGCTCCCTGGGGACTAGCGGGAGCACAGATACGCAGTATTTT.

About this clonotype itself: The junction shows a germline mismatch at one end, possibly a read error. The rearrangement joins TRBV4-1 to TRBJ1-5; 8 bases match TRBD1. CDR1 MGHRA and CDR2 YSYEKL come from the germline V gene. The CDR3 consists of 15 residues. This CDR3 is CASSQVDRADQSQHF. The DNA of the CDR3 is TGTGCCAGCAGCCAGGTGGACAGGGCGGATCAGTCCCAGCATTTT.

This clonotype was found a few times. The chain uses TRBV28 and TRBJ1-1; the match to TRBD1 covers 10 bases. Germline V gene lookup returns CDR1 MDHEN and CDR2 SYDVKM. Trimming cost V 6 bases and J 6 bases; bases outside gene matches: 22. This CDR3 region has 19 residues. The CDR3 sequence: CASRKTPGQGPGESSEAFF. The CDR3 DNA is TGTGCCAGCAGGAAAACCCCGGGACAGGGGCCTGGTGAGAGCTCTGAAGCTTTCTTT. Full variable domain (outside the CDR3, taken from reference TRBV28 and TRBJ1-1): DVKVTQSSRYLVKRTGEKVFLECVQDMDHENMFWYRQDPGLGLRLIYFSYDVKMKEKGDIPEGYSVSREKKERFSLILESASTNQTSMYLCASRKTPGQGPGESSEAFFGQGTRLTVV.

V usage is TRBV28 and J usage is TRBJ2-5; 8 nucleotides agree with TRBD2. The germline V gene encodes CDR1 MDHEN and CDR2 SYDVKM. Losses at the gene ends were 6 bases for V and 5 bases for J; bases not matched to a gene: 8. The CDR3 runs 14 residues. The CDR3 is CASSYGGAMETQYF. The CDR3 DNA is TGTGCCAGCAGCTACGGGGGGGCTATGGAGACCCAGTACTTC.

On this clonotype itself: A much larger clone differs by one base, so this may be a read error. V is TRBV5-4 and J is TRBJ2-2; 7 positions match TRBD2. CDR3 length: 15 residues. From germline, CDR1 is SGHNT and CDR2 YYREEE (reference sequence). CDR3 amino acids: CVSSPEVAGTGELFF. DNA for the CDR3: TGTGTCAGCAGCCCGGAGGTAGCGGGCACCGGGGAGCTGTTTTTT.

Regarding this clonotype: Because the CDR3 is missing its conserved closing phenylalanine or tryptophan, this is likely a read error. The rearrangement links TRBV12-3 or TRBV12-4 to TRBJ1-2; D remains ambiguous. The germline V and J ends were trimmed by 6 bases and 2 bases, with 10 bases remaining between them. The CDR3 loop spans 13 amino acids. In DNA form, the CDR3 reads TGTGCCAGCAGCTCAAGAGTAAACTATGGCTACACCTCC. Its protein is CASSSRVNYGYTS.

To note about this clonotype: An end of the junction differs from the germline gene, which may be a read error. The chain employs TRBV11-2 and TRBJ2-3; possible D gene TRBD1, 5 bases. The CDR3 runs to 12 residues. Germline-derived CDR1 and CDR2 are SGHAT and FQNNGV. In DNA, the CDR3 is TGTGTCAGCAGCCCTGGGATAGGGGCCTTTTATTTT. Translation: CVSSPGIGAFYF.

This clonotype was observed many times. The chain has TRBV12-3 or TRBV12-4 and TRBJ1-5; 10 nucleotides agree with TRBD1. V lost 6 bases and J lost 9; bases outside the gene matches: 11. The CDR3 spans 15 residues. The CDR3 protein is CASSPGQGVAGPQHF. The CDR3 DNA sequence: TGTGCCAGCAGCCCAGGACAGGGGGTGGCCGGGCCCCAGCATTTT.

Notes on this clonotype: It is likely a read error, because the conserved phenylalanine at the end of the CDR3 is missing. Because the CDR3's place on the DNA is in doubt, the DNA is left out and the CDR3 is given as listed by TCRdb. The chain combines TRBV11-2 with TRBJ2-1; the D segment call TRBD1 is taken from the table without a DNA check. The germline V gene encodes CDR1 SGHAT and CDR2 FQNNGV. Inclusive of both ends, the CDR3 amounts to 17 amino acids. CDR3 sequence reads: CASSLTYGQGYRGEQLL.

This clonotype has only one observation. The junction departs from the called germline gene at one end, perhaps through a read error. The chain links TRBV30 to TRBJ1-5; tentatively, D is TRBD1 (5 bases). Germline loops: CDR1 GTSNPN, CDR2 SVGIG (reference sequence). The CDR3 sequence is 15 residues long. DNA for the CDR3: TGTACCTGGAAGCTGTCGGGACCAAAACCCCAGCCCCAGCATTTT. Translated, it gives CTWKLSGPKPQPQHF.

A note on this clonotype: As the CDR3 is not closed by the conserved phenylalanine or tryptophan, this likely results from a read error. The chain links TRBV12-3 or TRBV12-4 to TRBJ1-1, with TRBD1 matching 8 bases. The CDR3 length is 14 residues. Trimming cost V 5 bases and J 4 bases; bases outside gene matches: 6. The CDR3 is CASSRQGRATEAFV. Written as DNA, the CDR3 is TGTGCCAGCAGTCGACAGGGGAGGGCCACTGAAGCTTTCGTT.

As to this clonotype: A much larger clone lies a single base off, so this may be a read error. This chain links TRBV12-3 or TRBV12-4 with TRBJ2-5; 9 positions match TRBD2. The CDR3 has 13 amino acids. The CDR3 here is CTSGRLAQETQYF. The CDR3 DNA sequence: TGTACCAGCGGGAGGCTAGCGCAAGAGACCCAGTACTTC.